Presented here are 24 T cell receptor beta chains from one specimen sequenced in a study of T-cell reconstitution after alpha-beta-depleted transplantation in children. It was with unique molecular identifiers that the TCRbeta library was prepared. TCRdb re-analysed the PCR reads in MiXCR, keeping a single row per CDR3 protein. The data show 900,000 or so distinct CDR3 sequences, with approximately 15% seen just once and roughly 4.8% held by the top ten. This material consisted of PBMCs, mostly from graft donor cells, taken 360 days after TCRalphabeta/CD19-depleted stem cell transplant. The receptor source for this set is a male patient under 18 who had a stem cell transplant for acute lymphoblastic leukemia, so the T cells may come from the graft donor.

This clonotype was counted ten times or more. The chain carries TRBV19 and TRBJ2-1; TRBD1 is a possible D gene (6 bases). Trimming took off 5 bases at V and 10 bases at J, with 18 bases between the two ends. The CDR3 is made up of 14 amino acids. Germline V gene data show CDR1 as LNHDA and CDR2 as SQIVND (reference sequence). Here the CDR3 reads CASSRPDSGTEQFF. The CDR3 coding sequence is TGTGCCAGTAGTCGCCCCGATTCCGGGACAGAGCAGTTCTTC. Based on the CDR3 plus reference TRBV19 and TRBJ2-1, the full variable domain is DGGITQSPKYLFRKEGQNVTLSCEQNLNHDAMYWYRQDPGQGLRLIYYSQIVNDFQKGDIAEGYSVSREKKESFPLTVTSAQKNPTAFYLCASSRPDSGTEQFFGPGTRLTVL.

The genes are TRBV19 and TRBJ2-7; tentative D call: TRBD2 (7 bases). CDR1 and CDR2 from the germline V gene are LNHDA and SQIVND (reference sequence). The CDR3 length is 17 residues. The germline V and J ends were trimmed by 8 bases and 3 bases, with 26 bases remaining between them. In DNA, the CDR3 is TGTGCCAGTCAGGCGGGGGCCGCGGGGTGGGGGGTCTACGAGCAGTACTTC. Its protein product is CASQAGAAGWGVYEQYF.

V usage is TRBV4-1 and J usage is TRBJ2-1; TRBD1 is a possible D gene (6 bases). V was pared by 4 bases and J by 0 bases, with 13 bases between. The CDR3 runs to 16 residues. Germline V gene data show CDR1 as MGHRA and CDR2 as YSYEKL. Here the CDR3 reads CASSPPYRDSYNEQFF. In nucleotides, the CDR3 is TGCGCCAGCAGCCCTCCGTACAGGGACTCCTACAATGAGCAGTTCTTC.

This clonotype was counted between two and nine times. The chain uses TRBV5-1 and TRBJ2-5; D gene uncertain. This CDR3 contains 13 residues. Trimming took 4 bases from V and 11 from J, leaving 18 bases between them. From germline, CDR1 is SGHRS and CDR2 YFSETQ. The CDR3 DNA is TGCGCCAGCAGCAGCGCCCCCGACGGACCTCAGTACTTC. Protein: CASSSAPDGPQYF. The complete variable domain, with remaining parts taken from reference TRBV5-1 and TRBJ2-5, reads KAGVTQTPRYLIKTRGQQVTLSCSPISGHRSVSWYQQTPGQGLQFLFEYFSETQRNKGNFPGRFSGRQFSNSRSEMNVSTLELGDSALYLCASSSAPDGPQYFGPGTRLLVL.

Of note for this clonotype: One junction end disagrees with the germline gene, perhaps due to a read error. This chain links TRBV4-1 with TRBJ2-7, with a tentative D call TRBD2 (6 bases). The CDR3 length is 15 residues. Germline V CDR1 and CDR2: MGHRA, YSYEKL. CDR3 protein: CASSQVGRREAEQYF. As DNA, the CDR3 is TGCGCCAGCAGCCAAGTAGGGAGAAGGGAGGCCGAGCAGTACTTT.

This clonotype appeared a few times. This chain joins TRBV6-2 or TRBV6-3 and TRBJ2-7; D unclear. The germline V and J ends were trimmed by 2 bases and 5 bases, with 10 bases remaining between them. CDR3 length: 13 residues. CDR1 and CDR2 from the germline V gene are MNHEY and SVGEGT. The CDR3 bases are TGTGCCAGCAGTTACGGAACTGCTAACGAGCAGTACTTC. This gives the protein CASSYGTANEQYF.

The CDR3 DNA reads as TGCGCCAGCAGCCAAGATACGGGCCTAGCGTCCTACGAGCAGTACTTC. Residues: CASSQDTGLASYEQYF. This chain uses TRBV4-1 with TRBJ2-7; D may be TRBD2 (6 bases). This CDR3 spans 16 amino acids. Germline loops: CDR1 MGHRA, CDR2 YSYEKL. V shed 0 bases and J shed 1 base, with 13 bases lying between them.

This clonotype was detected a few times. The chain is built from TRBV10-3 and TRBJ2-2; TRBD1 or TRBD2 may be the D gene (5 bases each). Between the trimmed V and J ends, which lost 8 bases and 2 bases, there was a span of 9 bases. The CDR3 runs 13 residues. The V gene's germline CDR1 is ENHRY and CDR2 SYGVKD. The CDR3 loop is CAIGTLNTGELFF. The CDR3 DNA sequence: TGTGCCATCGGGACCCTTAACACCGGGGAGCTGTTTTTT.

The J gene is TRBJ1-3, the V gene TRBV6-5; TRBD1 is a possible D gene (5 bases). The CDR3 runs 16 residues. Per the germline V gene, CDR1 is MNHEY and CDR2 is SVGAGI. V shed 3 bases and J shed 2 bases, with 14 bases lying between them. For the CDR3, the DNA is TGTGCCAGCAGTTATGGCTTCGGGGCTACTGGAAACACCATATATTTT. Residues: CASSYGFGATGNTIYF.

This clonotype was counted a few times. V and J are TRBV12-3 or TRBV12-4 and TRBJ2-3, with 13 bases lining up with TRBD2. CDR3 length equals 20 residues. With 5 bases clipped from V and 3 bases from J, the junction kept 17 bases outside the gene matches. The CDR3, as DNA: TGTGCCAGCAGTCTCGAATATACTAGCGGGAGGGCGTTGAATACAGATACGCAGTATTTT. This encodes CASSLEYTSGRALNTDTQYF.

This clonotype was found a few times. The chain uses TRBV7-9 and TRBJ2-1; D may be TRBD2 (5 bases). There are 14 residues in the CDR3. CDR1 and CDR2 (germline): SEHNR, FQNEAQ (reference sequence). V was cut by 11 bases and J by 7 bases, with 21 bases left in between. The CDR3 loop reads CAPKDITEGNEQFF. Written as DNA, the CDR3 is TGTGCCCCAAAGGATATTACCGAGGGAAATGAGCAGTTCTTC.

The CDR3 sequence is CASSQAGLLAKNIQYF. The CDR3 bases are TGCGCCAGCAGCCAAGCCGGATTACTAGCCAAAAACATTCAGTACTTC. The rearrangement uses TRBV4-1 and TRBJ2-4; D remains unclear. The V end lost 1 base, the J end lost 0 bases, and 10 bases lay between the germline ends. The CDR3 is 16 residues long. The germline gives CDR1 MGHRA, CDR2 YSYEKL.

In nucleotides, the CDR3 is TGCGCCAGCAGCCAAGTGGGTAGCGGTTTCGGTAACAATGAGCAGTTCTTC. This gives the protein CASSQVGSGFGNNEQFF. The J gene is TRBJ2-1, the V gene TRBV4-1, with D tentatively TRBD2 (6 bases). Germline V gene lookup returns CDR1 MGHRA and CDR2 YSYEKL. The germline V and J ends were trimmed by 1 base and 5 bases, with 18 bases remaining between them. This CDR3 contains 17 residues.

The J gene is TRBJ2-7, the V gene TRBV15; D remains ambiguous. The CDR3 has 14 residues. Germline CDR1 LNHNV, CDR2 YYDKDF (reference sequence). Between the trimmed V and J ends, which lost 3 bases and 2 bases, there was a span of 11 bases. The CDR3 coding sequence is TGTGCCACCAGCAGTGACCTCCGGGCCTACGAGCAGTACTTC. It translates to CATSSDLRAYEQYF.

In this sample, this clonotype turned up many times. This rearrangement joins TRBV7-3 to TRBJ2-1; the match to TRBD2 covers 8 bases. CDR1 SGHTA and CDR2 FQGTGA come from the germline V gene. V was clipped by 5 bases and J by 7 bases; unmatched bases: 10. This CDR3 has 15 residues. This CDR3 is CASSNREGRSNEQFF. The CDR3 DNA reads as TGTGCCAGCAGCAATCGGGAGGGCCGTTCGAATGAGCAGTTCTTC. Full variable domain (missing parts from reference TRBV7-3 and TRBJ2-1): GAGVSQTPSNKVTEKGKYVELRCDPISGHTALYWYRQSLGQGPEFLIYFQGTGAADDSGLPNDRFFAVRPEGSVSTLKIQRTERGDSAVYLCASSNREGRSNEQFFGPGTRLTVL.

There are many counts of this clonotype. This chain joins TRBV5-1 and TRBJ2-1; D uncertain. Germline CDR1 SGHRS, CDR2 YFSETQ. CDR3 length: 16 amino acids. Trimming took 3 bases from V and 3 from J, leaving 16 bases between them. In DNA, the CDR3 is TGCGCCAGCAGCTCCGGCCCGGTCGCGGACTACAATGAGCAGTTCTTC. It yields the protein CASSSGPVADYNEQFF. The full variable domain, in which reference TRBV5-1 and TRBJ2-1 provide the parts outside the CDR3, is KAGVTQTPRYLIKTRGQQVTLSCSPISGHRSVSWYQQTPGQGLQFLFEYFSETQRNKGNFPGRFSGRQFSNSRSEMNVSTLELGDSALYLCASSSGPVADYNEQFFGPGTRLTVL.

This chain joins TRBV27 and TRBJ2-2, with 7 bases that match TRBD1. V lost 2 bases and J lost 0; bases outside the gene matches: 6. The CDR3 runs to 17 residues. Germline V gene lookup returns CDR1 MNHEY and CDR2 SMNVEV (reference sequence). The CDR3 here is CASSLDRVVSNTGELFF. The CDR3 DNA is TGTGCCAGCAGTTTAGACAGGGTGGTGTCGAACACCGGGGAGCTGTTTTTT.

This clonotype was counted between two and nine times. Its ends do not fully match the called genes, so a read error is possible. The rearrangement links TRBV24-1 to TRBJ2-2; TRBD2 matches 15 bases. CDR1 KGHDR and CDR2 SFDVKD come from the germline V gene. The CDR3 length is 14 residues. The CDR3 coding sequence is TGTGCCGCCAGGACTAGCGGGAGGGCCGGGGAGCTGTTTTTT. Residues: CAARTSGRAGELFF.

This sequence joins TRBV6-5 and TRBJ1-5; 9 bases align to TRBD1. V lost 2 bases and J lost 5; bases outside the gene matches: 4. CDR3 size: 15 residues. CDR1 is MNHEY and CDR2 is SVGAGI in the germline V gene. CDR3 bases: TGTGCCAGCAGTTACGGCGGACAGGGGTATCAGCCCCAGCATTTT. Translating it yields CASSYGGQGYQPQHF.

The rearrangement joins TRBV4-1 to TRBJ2-3, with 16 nucleotides matching TRBD2. CDR3 length: 23 amino acids. Germline V lookup: CDR1 MGHRA, CDR2 YSYEKL. Trimming removed 3 bases from V and 5 bases from J; junction bases left unmatched: 23. The CDR3 DNA sequence: TGCGCCAGCAGCCATAAAGGGGTGGGGACTAGCGGGAGGGTAGGCGTTGGTCGAGATACGCAGTATTTT. Its protein product is CASSHKGVGTSGRVGVGRDTQYF.

The table lists this clonotype with a few counts. DNA for the CDR3: TGTGCCAGCAGTACAGGGAACGAGGGTCAGCCCCAGCATTTT. The encoded protein is CASSTGNEGQPQHF. The V call is TRBV12-3 or TRBV12-4, the J call TRBJ1-5, with D possibly TRBD1 on 6 matching bases. The CDR3 runs 14 residues. V was trimmed by 5 bases and J by 6 bases, leaving 14 bases between them.

The genes are TRBV20-1 and TRBJ2-7; D is unresolved. The CDR3 length is 15 residues. Germline V gene data show CDR1 as DFQATT and CDR2 as SNEGSKA (reference sequence). Trimming took 2 bases from V and 1 from J, leaving 15 bases between them. The CDR3 loop is CSARYSKQVSYEQYF. CDR3 DNA sequence: TGCAGTGCTAGATATAGCAAGCAAGTTTCCTACGAGCAGTACTTC.

The chain couples TRBV2 to TRBJ2-1, with TRBD2 as a possible D gene (6 bases). Trimming pared 6 bases from V and 6 bases from J, leaving 15 bases between. The CDR3 extends over 14 amino acids. CDR1 and CDR2 from the germline V gene are SNHLY and FYNNEI. CDR3 residues: CASRLGTPTNEQFF. Written as DNA, the CDR3 is TGTGCCAGCAGGCTCGGGACTCCTACCAATGAGCAGTTCTTC.

CDR3 bases: TGTGCCAGCACCCTAGAAGCTAGCGAAGAGCAGTTCTTC. This translates into CASTLEASEEQFF. The J gene is TRBJ2-1, the V gene TRBV5-6, with D possibly being TRBD2 (6 bases). The germline V gene encodes CDR1 SGHDT and CDR2 YYEEEE. V lost 6 bases and J lost 10, with 17 bases in between. This CDR3 has 13 residues.